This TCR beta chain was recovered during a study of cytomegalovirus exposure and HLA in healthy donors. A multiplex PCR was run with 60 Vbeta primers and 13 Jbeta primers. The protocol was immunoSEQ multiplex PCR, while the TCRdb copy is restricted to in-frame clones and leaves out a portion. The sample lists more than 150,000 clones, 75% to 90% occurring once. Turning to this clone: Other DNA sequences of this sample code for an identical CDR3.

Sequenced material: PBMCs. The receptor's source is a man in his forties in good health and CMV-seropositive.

The CDR3 bases are TGTGCCTGGAGCTCGGGACAGGACCTGGGGAATACGCAGTATTTT. Protein product: CAWSSGQDLGNTQYF. This chain uses TRBV30 with TRBJ2-3; 8 bases match TRBD1. The V and J ends lost 3 bases and 7 bases, in that order; junction bases with no gene match: 12. Germline CDR1 GTSNPN, CDR2 SVGIG (reference sequence). There are 15 residues in the CDR3.